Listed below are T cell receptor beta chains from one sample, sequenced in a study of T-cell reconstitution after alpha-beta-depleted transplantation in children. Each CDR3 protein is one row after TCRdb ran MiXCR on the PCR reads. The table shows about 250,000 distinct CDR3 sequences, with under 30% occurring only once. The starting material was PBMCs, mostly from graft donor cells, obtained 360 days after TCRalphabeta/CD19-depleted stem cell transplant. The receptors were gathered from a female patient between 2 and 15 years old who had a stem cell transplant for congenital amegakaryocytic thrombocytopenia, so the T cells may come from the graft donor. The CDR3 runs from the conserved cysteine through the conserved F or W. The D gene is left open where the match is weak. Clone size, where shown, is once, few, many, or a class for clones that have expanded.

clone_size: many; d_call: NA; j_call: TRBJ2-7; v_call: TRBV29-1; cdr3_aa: CSVRGPYEQYF; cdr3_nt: TGCAGCGTCAGGGGACCCTACGAGCAGTACTTC
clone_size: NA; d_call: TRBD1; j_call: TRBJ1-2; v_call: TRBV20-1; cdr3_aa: CSRAGGQGSGGYTF; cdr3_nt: TGCAGTCGTGCGGGGGGACAGGGCTCCGGTGGCTACACCTTC
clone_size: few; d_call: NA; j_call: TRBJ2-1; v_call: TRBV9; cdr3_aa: CASSGSVSSYNEQFF; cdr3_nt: TGTGCCAGCAGCGGGAGCGTCAGCTCCTACAATGAGCAGTTCTTC
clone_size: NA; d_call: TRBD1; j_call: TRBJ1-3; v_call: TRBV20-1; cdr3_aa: CSARDGDRVSGNTIYF; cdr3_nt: TGCAGTGCTAGAGATGGGGACAGGGTGTCTGGAAACACCATATATTTT
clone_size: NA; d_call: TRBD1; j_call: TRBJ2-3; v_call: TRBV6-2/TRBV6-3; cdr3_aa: CASSTRDRAPDTQYF; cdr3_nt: TGTGCCAGCAGTACCCGGGACAGGGCCCCAGATACGCAGTATTTT
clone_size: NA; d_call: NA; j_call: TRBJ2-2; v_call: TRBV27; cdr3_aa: CASSLGAEGPPRELFF; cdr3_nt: TGTGCCAGCAGTTTAGGGGCGGAGGGACCCCCCCGGGAGCTGTTTTTT
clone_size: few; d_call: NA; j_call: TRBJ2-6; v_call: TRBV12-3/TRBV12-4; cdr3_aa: CASRASGANVLTF; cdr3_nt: TGTGCCAGCAGGGCTTCTGGGGCCAACGTCCTGACTTTC
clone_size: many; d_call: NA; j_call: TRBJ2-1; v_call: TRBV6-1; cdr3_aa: CASSSATRAAYNEQFF; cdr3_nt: TGTGCCAGCAGTAGCGCCACCAGGGCTGCCTACAATGAGCAGTTCTTC
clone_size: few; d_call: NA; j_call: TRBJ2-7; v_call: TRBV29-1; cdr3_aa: CSVETSGTSIYEQYF; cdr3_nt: TGCAGCGTTGAAACGTCGGGGACCTCTATTTACGAGCAGTACTTC
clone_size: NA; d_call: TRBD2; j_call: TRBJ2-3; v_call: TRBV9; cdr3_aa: CASSVAGGNTDTQYF; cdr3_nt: TGTGCCAGCAGCGTAGCGGGGGGAAACACAGATACGCAGTATTTT
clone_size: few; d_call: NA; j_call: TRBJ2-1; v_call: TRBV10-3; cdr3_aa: CAISDGDEQFF; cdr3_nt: TGTGCCATCAGTGACGGGGATGAGCAGTTCTTC
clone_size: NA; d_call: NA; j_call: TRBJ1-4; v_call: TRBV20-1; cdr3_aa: CSAIKLGFENEKLFF; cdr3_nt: TGCAGTGCTATCAAGTTGGGTTTTGAAAACGAAAAACTGTTTTTT
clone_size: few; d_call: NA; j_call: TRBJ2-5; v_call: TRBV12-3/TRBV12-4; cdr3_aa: CASSGADYLVLETQYF; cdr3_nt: TGTGCCAGCAGCGGGGCTGACTACCTGGTCTTGGAGACCCAGTACTTC
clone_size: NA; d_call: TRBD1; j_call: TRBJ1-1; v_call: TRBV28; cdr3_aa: CASSLWTGSNTEAFF; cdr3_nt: TGTGCCAGCAGTTTATGGACAGGGTCGAACACTGAAGCTTTCTTT